The sequence of this T cell receptor beta chain was determined in a study of T cell changes during pregnancy in multiple sclerosis. The V gene lost 3 bases and the J gene lost 8 bases, with 11 bases spanning the gap. Per germline, CDR1 KGHSH and CDR2 LQKENI. This CDR3 region has 13 residues. Assay used: immunoSEQ multiplex PCR; TCRdb lists only in-frame clones, some missing. The data hold about 20,000 clones, with about nine tenths observed a single time. The chain combines TRBV18 with TRBJ2-1; D is unclear. Sequenced material: CD8+ T cells from peripheral blood mononuclear cells, taken in the third trimester of pregnancy. This TCR came from a female donor in good health, enrolled as a control in a pregnancy study. The CDR3 coding sequence is TGTGCCAGCTCACCTGCAGTGGTGGATGAGCAGTTCTTC. It codes for CASSPAVVDEQFF.